This T cell receptor (beta chain) was sequenced for a study of T cell changes during pregnancy in multiple sclerosis. This CDR3 has 15 amino acids. The germline CDR1 and CDR2 sequences are MRHNA and SNTAGT. V gave up 2 bases and J gave up 6 bases; unmatched junction bases: 7. The data were produced by immunoSEQ multiplex PCR, yet TCRdb's version contains in-frame clones alone and is incomplete. The table has 85,000 to 100,000 clones, roughly 90% seen once. V is TRBV6-4 and J is TRBJ2-1; TRBD2 aligns across 7 bases. The specimen comprised peripheral blood, sampled before pregnancy. This TCR came from a female donor with multiple sclerosis, enrolled in a pregnancy study. In nucleotides, the CDR3 is TGTGCCAGCAGTGACCTTGCTGGGGGGGGCAATGAGCAGTTCTTC. This codes for CASSDLAGGGNEQFF.